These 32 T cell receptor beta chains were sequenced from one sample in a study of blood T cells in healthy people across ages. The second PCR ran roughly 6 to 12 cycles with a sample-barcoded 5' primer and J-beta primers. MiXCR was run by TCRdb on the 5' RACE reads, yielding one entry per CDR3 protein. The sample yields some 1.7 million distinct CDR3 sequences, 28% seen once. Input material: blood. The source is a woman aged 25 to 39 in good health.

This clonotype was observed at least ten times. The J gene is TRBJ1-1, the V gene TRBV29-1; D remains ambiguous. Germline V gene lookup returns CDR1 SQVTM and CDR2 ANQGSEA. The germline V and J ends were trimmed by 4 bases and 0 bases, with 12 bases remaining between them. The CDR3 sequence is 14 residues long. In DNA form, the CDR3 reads TGCAGCGTTGGCTCGCCAGGCCTGAACACTGAAGCTTTCTTT. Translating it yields CSVGSPGLNTEAFF.

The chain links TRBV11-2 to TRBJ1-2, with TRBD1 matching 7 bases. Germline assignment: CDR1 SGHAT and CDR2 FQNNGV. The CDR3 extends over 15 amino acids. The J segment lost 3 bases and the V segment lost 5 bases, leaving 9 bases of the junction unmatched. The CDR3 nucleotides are TGTGCCAGCAGCACCGAACGAGGGGGCGACTATGGCTACACCTTC. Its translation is CASSTERGGDYGYTF.

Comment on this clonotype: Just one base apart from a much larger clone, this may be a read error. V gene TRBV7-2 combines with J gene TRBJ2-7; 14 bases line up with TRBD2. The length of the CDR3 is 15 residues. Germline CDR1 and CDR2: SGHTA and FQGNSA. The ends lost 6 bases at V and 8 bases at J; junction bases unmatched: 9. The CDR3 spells CASSSNRLAGGKQYF. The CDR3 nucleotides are TGTGCCAGCAGTTCGAACCGACTAGCGGGAGGGAAGCAGTACTTC. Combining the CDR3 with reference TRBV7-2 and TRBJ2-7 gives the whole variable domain GAGVSQSPSNKVTEKGKDVELRCDPISGHTALYWYRQSLGQGLEFLIYFQGNSAPDKSGLPSDRFSAERTGGSVSTLTIQRTQQEDSAVYLCASSSNRLAGGKQYFGPGTRLTVT.

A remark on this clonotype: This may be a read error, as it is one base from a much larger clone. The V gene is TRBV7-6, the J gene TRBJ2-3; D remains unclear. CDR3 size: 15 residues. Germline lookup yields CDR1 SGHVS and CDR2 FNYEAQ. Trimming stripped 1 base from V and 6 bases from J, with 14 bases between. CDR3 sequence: CASSLEGRVRDTQYF. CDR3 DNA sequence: TGTGCCAGCAGCTTAGAGGGCCGGGTGAGGGATACGCAGTATTTT.

The CDR3 DNA reads TGTGCCAGCGACCCACCACTACTCTGGCGGAGGTCCTACGAGCAGTACTTC. Its translation is CASDPPLLWRRSYEQYF. V and J are TRBV27 and TRBJ2-4; tentatively, D is TRBD2 (5 bases). TRBJ2-7 matches the DNA end more closely, so the J call is doubtful. Germline assignment: CDR1 MNHEY and CDR2 SMNVEV (reference sequence). CDR3 length: 17 amino acids.

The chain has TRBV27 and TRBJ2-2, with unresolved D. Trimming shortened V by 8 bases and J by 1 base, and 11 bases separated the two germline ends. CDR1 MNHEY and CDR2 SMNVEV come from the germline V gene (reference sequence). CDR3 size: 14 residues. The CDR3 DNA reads TGTGCCAGCCGGAATCAGAGGAACACCGGGGAGCTGTTTTTT. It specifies CASRNQRNTGELFF.

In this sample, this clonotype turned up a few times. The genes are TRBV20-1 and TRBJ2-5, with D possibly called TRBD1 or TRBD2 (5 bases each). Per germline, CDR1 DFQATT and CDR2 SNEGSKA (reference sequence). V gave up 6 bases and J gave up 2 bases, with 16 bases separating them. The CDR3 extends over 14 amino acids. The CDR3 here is CSAHAGDGQETQYF. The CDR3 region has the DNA TGCAGTGCCCACGCCGGGGACGGTCAAGAGACCCAGTACTTC.

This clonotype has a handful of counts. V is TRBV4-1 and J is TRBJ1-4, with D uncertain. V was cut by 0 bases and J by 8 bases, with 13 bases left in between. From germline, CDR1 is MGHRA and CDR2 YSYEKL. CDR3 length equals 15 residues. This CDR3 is CASSQEDYRREKLFF. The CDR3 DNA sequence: TGCGCCAGCAGCCAAGAGGACTATAGGAGAGAAAAACTGTTTTTT.

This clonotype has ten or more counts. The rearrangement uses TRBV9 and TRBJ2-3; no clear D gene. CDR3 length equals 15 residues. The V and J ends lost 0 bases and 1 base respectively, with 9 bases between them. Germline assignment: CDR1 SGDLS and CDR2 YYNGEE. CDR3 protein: CASSVASDGTDTQYF. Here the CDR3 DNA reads TGTGCCAGCAGCGTAGCGAGTGACGGCACAGATACGCAGTATTTT.

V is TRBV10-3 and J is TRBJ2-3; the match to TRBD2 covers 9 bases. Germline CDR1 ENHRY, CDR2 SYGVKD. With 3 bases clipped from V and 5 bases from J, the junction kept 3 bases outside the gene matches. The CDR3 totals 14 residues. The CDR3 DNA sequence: TGTGCCATCAGTGATCCGCGGGAGGGAGATACGCAGTATTTT. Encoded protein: CAISDPREGDTQYF.

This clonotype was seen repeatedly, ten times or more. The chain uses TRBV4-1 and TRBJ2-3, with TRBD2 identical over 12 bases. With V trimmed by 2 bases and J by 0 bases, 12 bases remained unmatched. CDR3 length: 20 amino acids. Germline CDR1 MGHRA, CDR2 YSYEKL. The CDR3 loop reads CASSQRTSGNTIFSTDTQYF. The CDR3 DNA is TGCGCCAGCAGCCAACGGACTAGCGGGAACACAATATTTAGCACAGATACGCAGTATTTT.

CDR3 coding DNA: TGTGCCAGCACCATGTCGGGGTGGCTCCACTTT. Translating gives CASTMSGWLHF. The V and J genes are TRBV6-6 and TRBJ1-6, with D unresolved. The V end lost 7 bases, the J end lost 16 bases, and 14 bases lay between the germline ends. The CDR3 is made up of 11 amino acids. Germline V lookup: CDR1 MNHNY, CDR2 SVGAGI (reference sequence).

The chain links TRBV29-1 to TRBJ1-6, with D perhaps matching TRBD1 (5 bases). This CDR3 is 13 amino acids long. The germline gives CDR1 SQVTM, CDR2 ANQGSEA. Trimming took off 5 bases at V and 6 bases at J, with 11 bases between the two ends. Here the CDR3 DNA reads TGCAGCGTTAGGGACGGCCTTAATTCACCCCTCCACTTT. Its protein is CSVRDGLNSPLHF.

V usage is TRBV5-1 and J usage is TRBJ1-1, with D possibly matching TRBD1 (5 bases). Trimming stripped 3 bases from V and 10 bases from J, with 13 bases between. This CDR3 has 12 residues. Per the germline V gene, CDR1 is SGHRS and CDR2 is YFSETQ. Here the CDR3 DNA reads TGCGCCAGCAGCTACGACCGGGACGCAGCTTTCTTT. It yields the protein CASSYDRDAAFF.

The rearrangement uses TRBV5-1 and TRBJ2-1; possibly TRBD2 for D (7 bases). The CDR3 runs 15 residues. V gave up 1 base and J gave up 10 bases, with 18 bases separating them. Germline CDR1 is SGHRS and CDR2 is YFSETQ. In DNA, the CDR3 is TGCGCCAGCAGCTTGTGGGGGGGCGAAGAAATGGAGCAGTTCTTC. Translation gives CASSLWGGEEMEQFF.

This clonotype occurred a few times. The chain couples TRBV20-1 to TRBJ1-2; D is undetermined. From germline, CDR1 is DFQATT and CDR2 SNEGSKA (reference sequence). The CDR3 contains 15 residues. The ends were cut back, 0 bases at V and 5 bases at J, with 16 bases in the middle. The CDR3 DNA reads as TGCAGTGCTAGAGATCAGGCAGCCTTCGGGTATGGCTACACCTTC. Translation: CSARDQAAFGYGYTF.

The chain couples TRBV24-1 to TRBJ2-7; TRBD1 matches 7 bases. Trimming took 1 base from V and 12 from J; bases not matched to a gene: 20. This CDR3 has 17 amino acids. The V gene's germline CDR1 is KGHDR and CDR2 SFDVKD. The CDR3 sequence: CATSDLRDSHLQETLYF. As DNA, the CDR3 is TGTGCCACCAGTGATTTAAGGGACAGCCACCTTCAAGAGACCCTGTACTTC.

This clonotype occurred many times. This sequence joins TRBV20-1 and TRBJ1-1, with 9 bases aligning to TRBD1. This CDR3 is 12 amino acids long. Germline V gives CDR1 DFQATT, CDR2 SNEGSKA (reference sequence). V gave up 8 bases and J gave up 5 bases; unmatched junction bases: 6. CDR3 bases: TGCAGTACGGACAGGGGACGGACTGAAGCTTTCTTT. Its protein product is CSTDRGRTEAFF.

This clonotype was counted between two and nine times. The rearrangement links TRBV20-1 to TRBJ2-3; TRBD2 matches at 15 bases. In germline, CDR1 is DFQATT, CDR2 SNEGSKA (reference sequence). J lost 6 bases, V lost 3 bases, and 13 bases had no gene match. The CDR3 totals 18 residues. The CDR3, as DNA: TGCAGTGCTAGCAGAGGGACGGGACTAGCGGGAGGTATGGATACGCAGTATTTT. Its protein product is CSASRGTGLAGGMDTQYF.

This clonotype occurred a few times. As DNA, the CDR3 is TGTGCAAGCGGATCAGCGGGGGTGGATGGCTACACCTTC. This sequence encodes CASGSAGVDGYTF. This rearrangement joins TRBV18 to TRBJ1-2, with a tentative D call TRBD1 (5 bases). The CDR3 covers 13 residues. Germline CDR1 is KGHSH and CDR2 is LQKENI.

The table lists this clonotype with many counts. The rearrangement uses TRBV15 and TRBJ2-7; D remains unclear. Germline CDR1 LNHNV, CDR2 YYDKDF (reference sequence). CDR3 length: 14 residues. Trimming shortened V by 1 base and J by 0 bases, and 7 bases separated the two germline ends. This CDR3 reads CATSRGRPSYEQYF. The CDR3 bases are TGTGCCACCAGCAGAGGACGGCCCTCCTACGAGCAGTACTTC.

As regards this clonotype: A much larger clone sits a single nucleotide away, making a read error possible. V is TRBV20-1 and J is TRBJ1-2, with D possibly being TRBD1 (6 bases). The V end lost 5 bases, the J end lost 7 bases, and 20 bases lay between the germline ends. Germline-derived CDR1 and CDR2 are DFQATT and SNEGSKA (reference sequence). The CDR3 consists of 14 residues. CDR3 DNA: TGCAGTGCTGCCCCCGGGACACTCATCGCTGGCTACACCTTC. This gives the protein CSAAPGTLIAGYTF.

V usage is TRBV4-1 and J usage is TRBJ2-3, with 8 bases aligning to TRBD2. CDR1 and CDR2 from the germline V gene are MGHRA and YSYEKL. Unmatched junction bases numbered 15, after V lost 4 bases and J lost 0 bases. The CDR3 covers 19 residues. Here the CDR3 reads CASSLTGGAIPGSTDTQYF. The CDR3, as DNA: TGCGCCAGCAGCCTGACGGGGGGGGCCATTCCTGGTAGCACAGATACGCAGTATTTT.

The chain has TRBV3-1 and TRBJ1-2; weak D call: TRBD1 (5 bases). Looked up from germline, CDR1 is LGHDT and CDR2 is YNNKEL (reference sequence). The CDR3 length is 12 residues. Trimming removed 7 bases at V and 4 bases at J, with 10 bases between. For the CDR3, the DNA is TGTGCCAGCAAGACGGGGCGCTATGGCTACACCTTC. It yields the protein CASKTGRYGYTF.

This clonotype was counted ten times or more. CDR3 loop: CAIRQDSNQYF. The CDR3 DNA reads TGTGCCATCAGACAAGACAGTAACCAGTACTTC. The chain carries TRBV10-3 and TRBJ2-5; tentatively, D is TRBD1 (5 bases). CDR1 ENHRY and CDR2 SYGVKD come from the germline V gene. The CDR3 length is 11 residues. Trimming cost V 6 bases and J 10 bases, with 12 bases left between them.

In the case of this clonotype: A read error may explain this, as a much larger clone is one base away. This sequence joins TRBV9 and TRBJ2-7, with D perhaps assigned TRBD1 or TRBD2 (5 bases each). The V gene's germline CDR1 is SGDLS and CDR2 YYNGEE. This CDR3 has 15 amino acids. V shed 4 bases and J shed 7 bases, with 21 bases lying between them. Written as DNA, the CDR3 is TGTGCCAGCAGCCACCGGGACCCGGGGTACAATGAGCAGTACTTC. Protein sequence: CASSHRDPGYNEQYF.

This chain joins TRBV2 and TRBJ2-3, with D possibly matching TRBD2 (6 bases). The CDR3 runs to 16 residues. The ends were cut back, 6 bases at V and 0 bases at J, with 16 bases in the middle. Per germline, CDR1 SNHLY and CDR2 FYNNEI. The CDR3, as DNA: TGTGCCAGCAGGAGGAGTCTAGCGCTTAGCACAGATACGCAGTATTTT. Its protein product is CASRRSLALSTDTQYF. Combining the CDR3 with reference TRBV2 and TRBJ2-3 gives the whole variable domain EPEVTQTPSHQVTQMGQEVILRCVPISNHLYFYWYRQILGQKVEFLVSFYNNEISEKSEIFDDQFSVERPDGSNFTLKIRSTKLEDSAMYFCASRRSLALSTDTQYFGPGTRLTVL.

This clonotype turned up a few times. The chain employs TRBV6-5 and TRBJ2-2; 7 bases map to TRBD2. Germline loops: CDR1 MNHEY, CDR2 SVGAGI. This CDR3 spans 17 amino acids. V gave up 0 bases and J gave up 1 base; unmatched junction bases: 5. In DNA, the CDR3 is TGTGCCAGCAGTTACTCGTGGGTAGCGGGGAACACCGGGGAGCTGTTTTTT. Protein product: CASSYSWVAGNTGELFF.

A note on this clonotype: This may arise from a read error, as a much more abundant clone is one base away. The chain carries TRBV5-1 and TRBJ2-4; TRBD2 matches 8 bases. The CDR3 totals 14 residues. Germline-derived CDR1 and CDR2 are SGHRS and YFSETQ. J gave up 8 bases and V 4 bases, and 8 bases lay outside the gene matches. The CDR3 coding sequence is TGCGCCAGCAGCGGAGAAGGGACTAGGGACATTCAGTACTTC. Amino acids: CASSGEGTRDIQYF.

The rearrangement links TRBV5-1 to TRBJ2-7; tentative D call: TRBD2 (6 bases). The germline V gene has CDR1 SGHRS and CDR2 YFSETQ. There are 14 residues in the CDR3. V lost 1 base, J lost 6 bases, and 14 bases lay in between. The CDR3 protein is CASSLRGEAFEQYF. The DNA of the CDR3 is TGCGCCAGCAGCTTGCGAGGGGAGGCTTTCGAGCAGTACTTC.

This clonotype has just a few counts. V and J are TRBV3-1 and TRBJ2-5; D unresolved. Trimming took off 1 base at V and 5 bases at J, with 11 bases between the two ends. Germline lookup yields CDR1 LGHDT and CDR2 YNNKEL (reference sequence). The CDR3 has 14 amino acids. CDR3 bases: TGTGCCAGCAGCCAAGTTGGAGAATCGGAGACCCAGTACTTC. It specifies CASSQVGESETQYF.

CDR3 loop: CASSLNFASFGYTF. In nucleotides, the CDR3 is TGCGCCAGCAGCTTGAATTTTGCCTCCTTTGGCTACACCTTC. The rearrangement links TRBV5-1 to TRBJ1-2, with D unclear. Germline V gene sequence: CDR1 SGHRS, CDR2 YFSETQ. V was trimmed by 1 base and J by 7 bases, leaving 14 bases between them. The CDR3 runs to 14 residues.